A selection of T cell receptor beta chains follows, all from one sample in a study of T-cell memory formation after mild COVID-19. Each CDR3 protein gets one entry after TCRdb re-called the 5' RACE reads with MiXCR. The table shows approximately 440,000 distinct CDR3 sequences, with approximately 20% occurring only once. Source material: PBMCs or a T cell subset sorted from them (not recorded which). These receptors were taken from an adult woman who had mild COVID-19 (a few samples of this study predate the infection). Cell type and time point are not known. Each CDR3 is given with its conserved first and last residue. D genes are given only for firm matches. Clone size appears in some rows only: once, few, many, or a class for an expanded clone.

V,J,D,size,DNA,CDR3
TRBV5-1,TRBJ2-7,TRBD2,-,TGCGCCAGCAGCTGGAGGGCTCTAAGCGGGGGGCCTCCTCTCGAGCAGTACTTC,CASSWRALSGGPPLEQYF
TRBV6-2/TRBV6-3,TRBJ2-7,-,-,TGTGCCAGCAGTCTCGACACTAGGGGCTACTACGAGCAGTACTTC,CASSLDTRGYYEQYF
TRBV6-5,TRBJ2-1,TRBD2,few,TGTGCCAGCAGTTACTCGGGGGGGGATTACAATGAGCAGTTCTTC,CASSYSGGDYNEQFF
TRBV7-2,TRBJ1-2,-,-,TGTGCCAGCAGCTATGGGAGTTATGGCTACACCTTC,CASSYGSYGYTF
TRBV4-2,TRBJ2-7,-,-,TGTGCCACCTCCACCTACGAGCAGTACTTC,CATSTYEQYF
TRBV20-1,TRBJ2-3,-,-,TGCAGTGCCCAACCCCCGGGACTTATCACAGATACGCAGTATTTT,CSAQPPGLITDTQYF
TRBV6-5,TRBJ2-3,-,few,TGTGCCAGCAGTTACGAGGGGGGCACAGATACGCAGTATTTT,CASSYEGGTDTQYF
TRBV5-1,TRBJ2-1,TRBD2,-,TGCGCCAGCAGCTTTGGGTCTAGCGGGGGGGCCTCCTACAATGAGCAGTTCTTC,CASSFGSSGGASYNEQFF
TRBV7-9,TRBJ2-1,-,-,TGTGCCAGCAGTGACCGAACCACCTACAATGAGCAGTTCTTC,CASSDRTTYNEQFF
TRBV10-3,TRBJ2-7,-,-,TGTGCCATCAAAGATTCGGGATTGACCTACGAGCAGTACTTC,CAIKDSGLTYEQYF
TRBV5-1,TRBJ1-2,-,-,TGCGCCAGCAGCTTGGTCGTAGGGAACAACTATGGCTACACCTTC,CASSLVVGNNYGYTF
TRBV11-2,TRBJ2-2,TRBD2,-,TGTGCCAGCAGCCGAAGACTAGCGGGAGCCACCGGGGAGCTGTTTTTT,CASSRRLAGATGELFF
TRBV5-1,TRBJ2-7,-,-,TGCGCCAGCAGCTTGGAAGGGGAAACCAACCACGAGCAGTACTTC,CASSLEGETNHEQYF
TRBV6-1,TRBJ2-7,-,-,TGTGCCAGCAGTGGACCAACCCGGGGCTCCTACGAGCAGTACTTC,CASSGPTRGSYEQYF
TRBV12-3/TRBV12-4,TRBJ2-5,-,many,TGTGCCAGCAGTCGACAGCTAAAAGAGACCCAGTACTTC,CASSRQLKETQYF
TRBV13,TRBJ2-2,TRBD1,-,TGTGCCAGCAGCTCACAGGGGCGCGGGCTGTTTTTT,CASSSQGRGLFF
TRBV7-7,TRBJ2-5,-,-,TGTGCTAGCAGCCTCGGGCGGGGAGCGGAGACCCAGTACTTC,CASSLGRGAETQYF
TRBV12-3/TRBV12-4,TRBJ2-7,-,few,TGTGCCAGCAGTTTAGCGGTCGGCTACGAGCAGTACTTC,CASSLAVGYEQYF
TRBV14,TRBJ2-1,TRBD2,few,TGTGCCAGCAGCCAAGATACGCGACTAGCGGGTTCCGGTGAGCAGTTCTTC,CASSQDTRLAGSGEQFF
TRBV27,TRBJ2-7,-,few,TGTGCCAGCAGTCCAGAAAGGATAACGGGGGAGCAGTACTTC,CASSPERITGEQYF
TRBV4-1,TRBJ2-3,TRBD2,few,TGCGCCAGCAGCTTGGGGTCACCGGGACTAGCGGGGCTGCGCGCAGATACGCAGTATTTT,CASSLGSPGLAGLRADTQYF
TRBV24-1,TRBJ1-1,-,few,TGTGCCACCAGTGATGGCAGGGTGGCTGAAGCTTTCTTT,CATSDGRVAEAFF
TRBV9,TRBJ2-5,TRBD1,few,TGTGCCAGCAGCCGGGACAGGGGGCTCGAGACCCAGTACTTC,CASSRDRGLETQYF
TRBV14,TRBJ2-7,TRBD2,few,TGTGCCAGCAGCCTGTTCGGGACTACCGAATACGAGCAGTACTTC,CASSLFGTTEYEQYF
TRBV12-3/TRBV12-4,TRBJ2-7,-,few,TGTGCCAGCAGCTCCGGACAGATCTACGAGCAGTACTTC,CASSSGQIYEQYF
TRBV5-1,TRBJ1-6,-,-,TGCGCCAGCAGAGGGGTGGATTCACCCCTCCACTTT,CASRGVDSPLHF